These 30 T cell receptor beta chains originate from one sample sequenced in a study of blood T cell repertoires in COVID-19. The protocol was immunoSEQ multiplex PCR, while the TCRdb copy is restricted to in-frame clones and leaves out a portion. The sample has around 94,000 clones, roughly 81% seen once. Sequencing used peripheral blood. These receptors all come from a man in his forties or fifties with active or convalescent COVID-19.

The chain has TRBV20-1 and TRBJ1-4; TRBD1 matches 9 bases. CDR1 and CDR2 (germline): DFQATT, SNEGSKA (reference sequence). V was pared by 3 bases and J by 4 bases, with 6 bases of the junction left unmatched. The CDR3 consists of 15 residues. The CDR3 DNA follows: TGCAGTGCTAGTCCGGGACAGGGCCTTAATGAAAAACTGTTTTTT. Amino acids: CSASPGQGLNEKLFF.

The rearrangement links TRBV12-3 or TRBV12-4 to TRBJ1-2; D perhaps matches TRBD1 (6 bases). CDR3 length: 13 residues. V dropped 7 bases and J dropped 6 bases, with 15 bases sitting between them. The CDR3 DNA sequence: TGTGCCAGCACCATCACAGGGATACATGGCTACACCTTC. It translates to CASTITGIHGYTF.

This clone has just a few counts. The CDR3 spells CASSSDRGETEAFF. The CDR3 region has the DNA TGCGCCAGCAGCTCGGACCGGGGGGAGACTGAAGCTTTCTTT. This chain links TRBV5-1 with TRBJ1-1; TRBD1 is a possible D gene (5 bases). V was clipped by 3 bases and J by 5 bases, with 14 bases between them. Per the germline V gene, CDR1 is SGHRS and CDR2 is YFSETQ. CDR3 length: 14 residues.

The V gene is TRBV6-5, the J gene TRBJ1-5, with 7 nucleotides matching TRBD1. Germline V gene data show CDR1 as MNHEY and CDR2 as SVGAGI. The CDR3 loop spans 13 amino acids. The trim removed 6 bases at V and 5 bases at J, leaving 4 bases unmatched. This CDR3 is CASSRTGYQPQHF. The CDR3 DNA is TGTGCCAGCAGCAGGACAGGTTATCAGCCCCAGCATTTT.

This clone has more than one count but fewer than ten. The chain links TRBV7-2 to TRBJ2-3; D is uncertain. The germline gives CDR1 SGHTA, CDR2 FQGNSA. The CDR3 is 13 residues long. Trimming stripped 4 bases from V and 2 bases from J, with 7 bases between. The CDR3 reads CASSSSTTDTQYF. The CDR3 DNA is TGTGCCAGCAGCTCTTCTACCACAGATACGCAGTATTTT.

V gene TRBV4-2 combines with J gene TRBJ1-5, with D uncertain. The CDR3 is 16 residues long. Per germline, CDR1 LGHNA and CDR2 YNFKEQ. Trimming stripped 0 bases from V and 0 bases from J, with 9 bases between. In DNA form, the CDR3 reads TGTGCCAGCAGCCAAGATGCAGGACTTAGCAATCAGCCCCAGCATTTT. It translates to CASSQDAGLSNQPQHF.

The CDR3 sequence is CASTVYRDSPLHF. As DNA, the CDR3 is TGTGCCAGCACCGTTTACCGGGATTCACCCCTCCACTTT. V gene TRBV6-5 combines with J gene TRBJ1-6; unclear D gene. The CDR3 runs to 13 residues. CDR1 is MNHEY, CDR2 SVGAGI, per germline. V lost 7 bases to trimming and J lost 8 bases, with 12 bases between them.

Of note for this clone: This same CDR3 is encoded by further DNA sequences in the sample. The chain is built from TRBV29-1 and TRBJ1-1; D is ambiguous. Germline CDR1 reads SQVTM; CDR2 reads ANQGSEA. Trimming removed 6 bases from V and 3 bases from J, with 5 bases in between. The CDR3 has 10 amino acids. The CDR3 is CSVGDTEAFF. As DNA, the CDR3 is TGCAGCGTCGGGGACACTGAAGCTTTCTTT.

CDR3 in amino acids: CASSQGPRGRNEQFF. For the CDR3, the DNA is TGCGCCAGCAGCCAAGGCCCGCGGGGGCGCAATGAGCAGTTCTTC. This chain joins TRBV4-1 and TRBJ2-1, with a possible D match to TRBD2 (7 bases). The CDR3 covers 15 residues. Per germline, CDR1 MGHRA and CDR2 YSYEKL. The V gene lost 1 base and the J gene lost 6 bases, with 13 bases spanning the gap.

The chain employs TRBV6-2 or TRBV6-3 and TRBJ2-7; 10 bases map to TRBD2. The V gene end was trimmed by 4 bases and the J gene end by 4 bases; junction bases not matched to a gene: 4. The CDR3 contains 14 residues. Per germline, CDR1 MNHEY and CDR2 SVGEGT. The CDR3, as DNA: TGTGCCAGCAGTTTACTAGCGGGACCATACGAGCAGTACTTC. It encodes CASSLLAGPYEQYF.

The chain carries TRBV18 and TRBJ2-3, with 15 bases fitting TRBD2. The CDR3 covers 17 residues. The V gene end was trimmed by 3 bases and the J gene end by 4 bases; junction bases not matched to a gene: 5. Germline V gives CDR1 KGHSH, CDR2 LQKENI. As DNA, the CDR3 is TGTGCCAGCTCACCCCAGGGACTAGCGGGGGGCTCAGATACGCAGTATTTT. Amino acids: CASSPQGLAGGSDTQYF.

The count of this clone is one. The chain couples TRBV27 to TRBJ2-3; 11 bases align to TRBD2. Germline CDR1 MNHEY, CDR2 SMNVEV (reference sequence). The CDR3 covers 16 residues. V shed 5 bases, J shed 2 bases, and the junction held 6 bases outside the gene matches. CDR3 protein: CASSLTTSGDTDTQYF. CDR3 nucleotides: TGTGCCAGCAGTCTCACGACTAGCGGGGACACAGATACGCAGTATTTT.

The sample holds a few counts of this clone. The chain recombines TRBV7-8 with TRBJ2-2; 14 nucleotides agree with TRBD2. The CDR3 sequence is 17 residues long. V was clipped by 1 base and J by 8 bases; unmatched bases: 6. The V gene's germline CDR1 is SGHVS and CDR2 FQNEAQ. The CDR3 loop reads CASSLVWTSGGKGELFF. The CDR3 coding sequence is TGTGCCAGCAGCTTAGTTTGGACTAGCGGGGGGAAGGGGGAGCTGTTTTTT.

The rearrangement links TRBV5-4 to TRBJ1-3; D remains unclear. V lost 4 bases to trimming and J lost 0 bases, with 11 bases between them. CDR3 length: 15 amino acids. Germline V lookup: CDR1 SGHNT, CDR2 YYREEE (reference sequence). The CDR3 DNA follows: TGTGCCAGCAGCCCCGGCGGGATCTCTGGAAACACCATATATTTT. As protein: CASSPGGISGNTIYF.

The chain joins TRBV18 to TRBJ2-7; D not resolved. CDR3 length: 13 amino acids. Germline loops: CDR1 KGHSH, CDR2 LQKENI. V was clipped by 3 bases and J by 0 bases, with 6 bases between them. The CDR3 reads CASSPLSSYEQYF. CDR3 DNA: TGTGCCAGCTCACCCCTAAGCTCCTACGAGCAGTACTTC.

The chain has TRBV4-2 and TRBJ2-1; TRBD2 aligns across 14 bases. V dropped 6 bases and J dropped 7; count of bases not matched to a gene: 5. CDR3 size: 15 residues. Germline values: CDR1 LGHNA, CDR2 YNFKEQ. CDR3 in amino acids: CASRPGLAGGNEQFF. The CDR3, as DNA: TGTGCCAGCAGACCCGGACTAGCGGGGGGTAATGAGCAGTTCTTC.

The CDR3 loop reads CASSAGDRFYGYTF. The CDR3 DNA reads as TGTGCCAGCAGCGCCGGGGACAGGTTCTATGGCTACACCTTC. V usage is TRBV7-9 and J usage is TRBJ1-2; 8 bases map to TRBD1. CDR3 length: 14 amino acids. CDR1 and CDR2 from the germline V gene are SEHNR and FQNEAQ (reference sequence). The V and J ends lost 5 bases and 4 bases, in that order; junction bases with no gene match: 6.

The rearrangement joins TRBV5-5 to TRBJ2-1; 12 bases fit TRBD1. Trimming removed 4 bases from V and 7 bases from J; junction bases left unmatched: 6. The CDR3 extends over 15 amino acids. Germline assignment: CDR1 SGHKS and CDR2 YYEKEE (reference sequence). CDR3 nucleotide sequence: TGTGCCAGCAGCCCGGGACAGGGGGCAGTAAATGAGCAGTTCTTC. Translating it yields CASSPGQGAVNEQFF. Looking up the rest from reference TRBV5-5 and TRBJ2-1 gives the full variable domain: DAGVTQSPTHLIKTRGQQVTLRCSPISGHKSVSWYQQVLGQGPQFIFQYYEKEERGRGNFPDRFSARQFPNYSSELNVNALLLGDSALYLCASSPGQGAVNEQFFGPGTRLTVL.

CDR3 amino acids: CASLPGTGIPSYEQYF. As DNA, the CDR3 is TGTGCCAGCCTTCCCGGGACAGGGATCCCCTCCTACGAGCAGTACTTC. The chain links TRBV28 to TRBJ2-7; the match to TRBD1 covers 9 bases. The J segment lost 0 bases and the V segment lost 8 bases, leaving 11 bases of the junction unmatched. The length of the CDR3 is 16 residues. CDR1 is MDHEN and CDR2 is SYDVKM in the germline V gene.

This clone was picked up a small number of times. The rearrangement joins TRBV5-6 to TRBJ1-2; D unresolved. Per germline, CDR1 SGHDT and CDR2 YYEEEE. This CDR3 is 13 amino acids long. The V end was cut by 3 bases, the J end by 2 bases, with 8 bases between. The CDR3 bases are TGTGCCAGCAGCTCCGGGATAAACTATGGCTACACCTTC. This translates into CASSSGINYGYTF.

V is TRBV3-1 (or the pseudogene TRBV3-2) and J is TRBJ1-3, with D perhaps TRBD1 (6 bases). CDR1 is LGHDT, CDR2 YNNKEL, per germline (reference sequence). Trimming left V 0 bases short and J 4 bases short, with 13 bases between. The CDR3 loop spans 16 amino acids. CDR3 protein: CASSQDPQGTGNTIYF. The CDR3 DNA is TGTGCCAGCAGCCAAGATCCCCAGGGGACCGGAAACACCATATATTTT.

The rearrangement uses TRBV19 and TRBJ1-2; tentatively, D is TRBD1 (5 bases). V was shortened by 8 bases and J by 3 bases, with 10 bases between the two germline ends. CDR3 length equals 12 residues. The germline CDR1 and CDR2 sequences are LNHDA and SQIVND (reference sequence). CDR3 DNA: TGTGCCAGTCGGGTAGGGGACTATGGCTACACCTTC. Protein: CASRVGDYGYTF.

The genes are TRBV10-2 and TRBJ2-4; TRBD2 is a possible D gene (6 bases). Trimming took 2 bases from V and 4 from J, leaving 24 bases between them. The CDR3 runs to 19 residues. Germline CDR1 and CDR2: WSHSY and SAAADI. The DNA of the CDR3 is TGCGCCAGCAGTGAGGATACCGCTAGCGCGTTTATTACGAAAAACATTCAGTACTTC. This encodes CASSEDTASAFITKNIQYF.

The genes are TRBV6-5 and TRBJ2-7; 9 nucleotides match TRBD2. This CDR3 contains 16 residues. Trimming removed 0 bases from V and 3 bases from J; junction bases left unmatched: 6. CDR1 is MNHEY, CDR2 SVGAGI, per germline. CDR3 sequence: CASSYSSSGILYEQYF. The CDR3 bases are TGTGCCAGCAGTTACTCGTCTAGCGGGATTCTCTACGAGCAGTACTTC.

The chain carries TRBV6-5 and TRBJ1-2, with a tentative D call TRBD1 (6 bases). V was trimmed by 6 bases and J by 4 bases, leaving 9 bases between them. This CDR3 is built from 12 residues. Germline V gene sequence: CDR1 MNHEY, CDR2 SVGAGI. The CDR3 region is CASRQQGYGYTF. Written as DNA, the CDR3 is TGTGCCAGCAGGCAACAGGGCTATGGCTACACCTTC.

The V gene is TRBV7-2, the J gene TRBJ2-5; perhaps TRBD2 as D (6 bases). In germline, CDR1 is SGHTA, CDR2 FQGNSA. There are 16 residues in the CDR3. V was shortened by 6 bases and J by 0 bases, with 17 bases between the two germline ends. CDR3 amino acids: CASRLLSGPYQETQYF. The DNA for the CDR3 is TGTGCCAGCAGACTTCTAAGCGGGCCGTACCAAGAGACCCAGTACTTC.

The chain uses TRBV19 and TRBJ2-5; TRBD2 agrees at 7 bases. Trimming removed 3 bases from V and 4 bases from J; junction bases left unmatched: 2. This CDR3 contains 13 residues. Germline CDR1 and CDR2: LNHDA and SQIVND (reference sequence). The CDR3 protein is CASSMGGGETQYF. DNA of the CDR3: TGTGCCAGTAGTATGGGGGGGGGAGAGACCCAGTACTTC.

This clone has a handful of counts. The CDR3 is CASSLGFIGENTEAFF. CDR3 sequence (DNA): TGCGCCAGCAGCTTGGGGTTCATAGGGGAGAACACTGAAGCTTTCTTT. The chain combines TRBV5-1 with TRBJ1-1, with D tentatively TRBD1 (5 bases). Germline V gene sequence: CDR1 SGHRS, CDR2 YFSETQ. V lost 0 bases to trimming and J lost 1 base, with 13 bases between them. This CDR3 spans 16 amino acids.

The gene calls are TRBV2 and TRBJ2-3; tentatively, D is TRBD2 (6 bases). The CDR3 consists of 14 residues. CDR1 and CDR2 from the germline V gene are SNHLY and FYNNEI. V lost 0 bases and J lost 6, with 10 bases in between. The CDR3 loop reads CASSEAGRGDTQYF. The CDR3 DNA sequence: TGTGCCAGCAGTGAAGCGGGACGGGGGGATACGCAGTATTTT.

This chain connects TRBV3-1 (or the pseudogene TRBV3-2) to TRBJ1-1; TRBD1 is a possible D gene (6 bases). Germline V lookup: CDR1 LGHDT, CDR2 YNNKEL (reference sequence). V lost 5 bases, J lost 7 bases, and 17 bases lay in between. The CDR3 has 14 amino acids. For the CDR3, the DNA is TGTGCCAGCAGCTTCCGAAGAGACAGGATTGAAGCTTTCTTT. This encodes CASSFRRDRIEAFF.